This T cell receptor beta chain was retrieved from a study of vaccination and CD4 T cells after COVID-19. Study-level findings and limits: A nonsignificant median increase from 21 to 38 SARS-CoV-2-reactive clonotypes was observed.

Sequenced with the Oncomine TCR Beta short-read assay was DNA taken from cultured CD4+ T cells. TCRdb fed the PCR reads into MiXCR, producing one record per CDR3 protein. The sample has around 22,000 distinct CDR3 sequences; 32% are singletons. This CDR3 has 14 residues. CDR1 SNHLY and CDR2 FYNNEI come from the germline V gene. Trimming stripped 7 bases from V and 0 bases from J, with 9 bases between. Treatment indicated: roughly ten-day PBMC culture with coronavirus spike peptide pools or control peptides (ViraFEST assay). PBMCs were cultured at 1.5 million to 2.5 million per well with 10 IU/ml IL-2 and approximately 9.6 ug/ml peptide pools. The cultures had half their medium swapped for fresh IL-2 medium on days 3 and 7. As to this clonotype: Its matching antigen is unknown.

Sequencing input: cultured CD4+ T cells from blood. This chain links TRBV2 with TRBJ1-4, with D possibly TRBD1 on 6 matching bases. The receptor was derived from a human donor with COVID-19. The CDR3 nucleotides read TGTGCCAGCATTAGGGACACAACTAATGAAAAACTGTTTTTT. Its translation: CASIRDTTNEKLFF.